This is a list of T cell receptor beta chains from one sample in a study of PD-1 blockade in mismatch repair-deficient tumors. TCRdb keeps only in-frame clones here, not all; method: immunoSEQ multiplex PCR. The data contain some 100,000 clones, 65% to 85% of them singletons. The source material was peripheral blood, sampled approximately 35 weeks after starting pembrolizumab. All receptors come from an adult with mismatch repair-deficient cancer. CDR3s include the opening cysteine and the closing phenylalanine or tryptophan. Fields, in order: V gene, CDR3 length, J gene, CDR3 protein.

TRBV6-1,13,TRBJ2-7,CASSERQNYEQYF
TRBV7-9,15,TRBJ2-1,CASSTTDRVHDEQFF
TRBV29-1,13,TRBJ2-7,CSARDTGRYEQYF
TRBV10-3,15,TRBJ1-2,CAIIKGLNQPYGYTF
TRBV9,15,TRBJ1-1,CASSFQQGSNTEAFF
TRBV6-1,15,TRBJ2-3,CASREGQGVTDTQYF
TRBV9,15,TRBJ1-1,CASSVVPGRMPEAFF
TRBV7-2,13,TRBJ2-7,CASSGRARHEQYF
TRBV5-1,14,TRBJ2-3,CASRVTGATDTQYF
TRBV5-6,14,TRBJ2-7,CASSLVPGSYEQYF
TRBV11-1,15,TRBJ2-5,CASSLSQGARETQYF
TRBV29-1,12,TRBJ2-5,CSVEFWGETQYF
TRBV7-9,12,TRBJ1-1,CASSLSNTEAFF
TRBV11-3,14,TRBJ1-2,CASSRGRRGDGYTF
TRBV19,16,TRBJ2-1,CASSMRVGSSYNEQFF
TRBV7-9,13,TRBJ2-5,CASSSNPRETQYF
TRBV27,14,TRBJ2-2,CAAGEGRGTGELFF
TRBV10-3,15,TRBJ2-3,CAIRAGLAVTDTQYF
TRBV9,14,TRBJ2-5,CASSVVPETETQYF
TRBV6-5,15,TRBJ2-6,CASSMAPTGANVLTF
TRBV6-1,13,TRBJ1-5,CASSREVDQPQHF
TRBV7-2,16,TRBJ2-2,CASSSGPHTNTGELFF
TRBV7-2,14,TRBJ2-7,CASSSRYSSYEQYF
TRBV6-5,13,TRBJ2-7,CASSLSPVHEQYF
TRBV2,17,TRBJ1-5,CASSPGQGTISNQPQHF
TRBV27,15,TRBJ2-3,CASRSMGRGTDTQYF
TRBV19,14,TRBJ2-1,CASNIAGGYNEQFF